The rows below give T cell receptor beta chains drawn from one sample of a study of blood T cell repertoires in COVID-19. The protocol was immunoSEQ multiplex PCR, while the TCRdb copy is restricted to in-frame clones and leaves out a portion. This table holds around 170,000 clones, 83% found once. Sequenced material: peripheral blood. All receptors derive from a woman aged 40 to 49 with acute or convalescent COVID-19. The CDR3 runs from the conserved cysteine through the conserved F or W. The D gene is left open where the match is weak. Some rows have no size entry. The others give once, few or many, or a class for an expanded clone.

J gene | CDR3 length | V gene | clone size | D gene | CDR3 protein
TRBJ1-6 | 13 | TRBV29-1 | . | . | CSVAVREGSPLHF
TRBJ1-2 | 16 | TRBV5-1 | . | TRBD1 | CASSFGPQGSNYGYTF
TRBJ1-5 | 19 | TRBV9 | . | TRBD1 | CASSVGPGQGTYSNQPQHF
TRBJ2-7 | 12 | TRBV29-1 | . | TRBD1 | CSVGVTGGEQYF
TRBJ2-5 | 15 | TRBV28 | . | TRBD1 | CASSLGTGFQETQYF
TRBJ2-2 | 17 | TRBV5-1 | . | TRBD2 | CASSPHSSGINTGELFF
TRBJ2-1 | 16 | TRBV9 | . | TRBD1 | CASSVGGTGVSNEQFF
TRBJ1-6 | 16 | TRBV5-1 | . | TRBD1 | CASSLDTGQGSSPLHF
TRBJ1-2 | 15 | TRBV7-9 | . | TRBD1 | CASSPTGTGDRGYTF
TRBJ1-1 | 13 | TRBV11-1 | . | . | CASSLARSTEAFF
TRBJ2-7 | 17 | TRBV27 | . | TRBD2 | CASSPSGRSRFTYEQYF
TRBJ2-1 | 13 | TRBV5-1 | . | TRBD2 | CASSSLRGDEQFF
TRBJ2-1 | 16 | TRBV24-1 | . | TRBD2 | CATSDPGTSGDHEQFF
TRBJ1-5 | 13 | TRBV19 | . | . | CASSPRLGQPQHF
TRBJ1-4 | 15 | TRBV5-1 | . | . | CASSLTGKVDEKLFF
TRBJ1-1 | 13 | TRBV12-3/TRBV12-4 | few | TRBD1 | CASRGQGNTEAFF
TRBJ1-3 | 13 | TRBV9 | . | . | CASSQVYGNTIYF
TRBJ1-3 | 14 | TRBV5-1 | . | TRBD1 | CASSDGTVGNTIYF
TRBJ2-7 | 19 | TRBV11-2 | . | . | CASSPISRVGGGPTYEQYF
TRBJ2-5 | 17 | TRBV9 | . | TRBD2 | CASSEGSGGAFAETQYF
TRBJ2-3 | 14 | TRBV28 | . | TRBD2 | CAGSMGLAADTQYF
TRBJ2-1 | 15 | TRBV7-9 | few | TRBD2 | CASSLGGGSYNEQFF
TRBJ2-7 | 15 | TRBV25-1 | . | TRBD2 | CASSDPGGSTYEQYF
TRBJ1-3 | 13 | TRBV28 | few | . | CASMGSSGNTIYF
TRBJ1-1 | 15 | TRBV7-2 | . | . | CASSRWGGMNTEAFF
TRBJ2-1 | 12 | TRBV25-1 | . | TRBD2 | CASLSGKYEQFF
TRBJ2-5 | 15 | TRBV6-5 | few | . | CASRSSRQGRETQYF
TRBJ2-7 | 14 | TRBV27 | . | TRBD1 | CASSLGQDYYEQYF
TRBJ2-1 | 14 | TRBV6-5 | . | TRBD2 | CASSSGLALDEQFF
TRBJ2-7 | 14 | TRBV27 | . | . | CASRARGIVGEQYF
TRBJ1-5 | 13 | TRBV7-2 | . | TRBD1 | CASSRDRDQPQHF
TRBJ2-5 | 13 | TRBV12-3/TRBV12-4 | . | TRBD1 | CASSWTGQETQYF
TRBJ2-1 | 15 | TRBV2 | once | . | CASSQNSGGYNEQFF
TRBJ1-1 | 15 | TRBV9 | . | . | CASSVLDRWHTEAFF
TRBJ2-3 | 16 | TRBV7-9 | many | TRBD2 | CASSPSFGGRDIRQYF
TRBJ2-5 | 15 | TRBV2 | once | TRBD1 | CASSGRTGVTETQYF
TRBJ2-6 | 16 | TRBV28 | . | . | CASSLWSPGGANVLTF
TRBJ2-7 | 13 | TRBV5-6 | . | . | CASSLVATYEQYF
TRBJ1-1 | 15 | TRBV5-1 | few | TRBD1 | CASRAGTALNTEAFF
TRBJ2-5 | 14 | TRBV2 | . | TRBD1 | CASSETGGVETQYF
TRBJ2-7 | 14 | TRBV7-2 | . | TRBD2 | CASSLTSGSYEQYF
TRBJ1-1 | 17 | TRBV19 | . | TRBD1 | CASSIQGAGPLNTEAFF
TRBJ2-1 | 17 | TRBV29-1 | . | TRBD2 | CSVLGFAGGSEGNEQFF
TRBJ2-3 | 13 | TRBV6-4 | . | TRBD2 | CASRDSGGDTQYF
TRBJ1-1 | 14 | TRBV19 | . | . | CASSAYSFITEAFF
TRBJ2-1 | 16 | TRBV5-1 | . | TRBD2 | CASSLMNGLAGEGQFF
TRBJ2-1 | 14 | TRBV5-4 | . | . | CASSLDLASDEQFF
TRBJ2-7 | 15 | TRBV11-2 | . | TRBD1 | CASRAGTGASYEQYF
TRBJ2-2 | 14 | TRBV29-1 | . | TRBD2 | CSVEDGRTTGELFF
TRBJ2-7 | 14 | TRBV5-1 | . | . | CASSFDREAYEQYF
TRBJ1-1 | 13 | TRBV30 | . | TRBD1 | CACTGQGIPEAFF
TRBJ2-2 | 11 | TRBV25-1 | . | . | CASNRAGELFF
TRBJ1-1 | 16 | TRBV19 | . | . | CASSIPRRVNPTEAFF
TRBJ2-1 | 12 | TRBV6-5 | . | . | CASTRADNEQFF
TRBJ2-7 | 13 | TRBV6-6 | . | TRBD2 | CASSWRELEEQYF
TRBJ2-7 | 12 | TRBV11-2 | . | . | CASSLTYYEQYF
TRBJ2-7 | 15 | TRBV9 | . | TRBD2 | CASSSGGGVPYEQYF
TRBJ1-1 | 15 | TRBV28 | . | TRBD1 | CASSFWTGGNTEAFF
TRBJ2-6 | 14 | TRBV19 | once | . | CASSLNSGANVLTF
TRBJ1-5 | 14 | TRBV7-6 | . | . | CASSPRSETGPQHF